This T cell receptor beta chain was documented in a study of blood T cell repertoires in COVID-19. At the level of the study: PBMCs, B-cell-depleted T cells, or T cells provided the cDNA or gDNA that made up the material.

The CDR3 sequence is 15 residues long. CDR1 is MNHNS, CDR2 SASEGT, per germline. The germline V and J ends were trimmed by 1 base and 0 bases, with 7 bases remaining between them. Study members were between roughly 18 and 100 years old and lived in approximately 25 US regions. All recovered Cohort 3 donors got two negative PCRs, got clearance, or saw symptom resolution. Per the original data handling: Amplification of reference gene primers was used by the study to estimate nucleated cell counts. The method was immunoSEQ multiplex PCR; TCRdb's version includes in-frame clones alone and lacks a portion of them. V and J calls and clone size are as listed in that table; D and trimming were resolved from the DNA. Of roughly 380,000 clones listed, approximately 84% are singletons.

The TCR comes from a woman aged 25 to 39 who had recovered from COVID-19. The V call is TRBV6-1, the J call TRBJ1-3; D gene uncertain. The material sequenced was PBMCs or T cells enriched from blood (not recorded which). The CDR3 region is CASSEGQGSGNTIYF. Written as DNA, the CDR3 is TGTGCCAGCAGTGAAGGACAAGGCTCTGGAAACACCATATATTTT.